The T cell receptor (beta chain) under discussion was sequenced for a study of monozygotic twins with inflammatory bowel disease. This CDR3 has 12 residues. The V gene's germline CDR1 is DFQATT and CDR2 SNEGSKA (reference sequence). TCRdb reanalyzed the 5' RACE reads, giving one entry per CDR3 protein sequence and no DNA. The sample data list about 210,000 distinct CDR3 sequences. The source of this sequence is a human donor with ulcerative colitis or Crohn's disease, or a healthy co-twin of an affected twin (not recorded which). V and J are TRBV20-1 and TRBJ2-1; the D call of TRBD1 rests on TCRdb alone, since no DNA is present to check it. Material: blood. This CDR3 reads CSAGDEGGGSVF.